This entry lists 21 T cell receptor beta chains sequenced from one sample in a study of T cells after yellow fever vaccination. TCRdb fed the 5' RACE reads into MiXCR, producing one record per CDR3 protein. The top ten hold 15% of the sample, which has 300,000 to 450,000 distinct CDR3 sequences, 6.2% seen once. The source material was PBMCs, sampled 5 days after the yellow fever booster vaccination. Source of these receptors: a man aged 25 to 45 who received the YFV17D yellow fever vaccine.

This clonotype was found many times. This CDR3 reads CASSPGQGLDEQYF. In DNA form, the CDR3 reads TGCGCCAGCAGCCCGGGACAGGGGCTTGATGAGCAGTACTTC. The chain couples TRBV5-1 to TRBJ2-7; 10 positions agree with TRBD1. The CDR3 is made up of 14 amino acids. Germline V gene lookup returns CDR1 SGHRS and CDR2 YFSETQ. With 4 bases clipped from V and 7 bases from J, the junction kept 8 bases outside the gene matches. The variable domain in full, completed from reference TRBV5-1 and TRBJ2-7, reads KAGVTQTPRYLIKTRGQQVTLSCSPISGHRSVSWYQQTPGQGLQFLFEYFSETQRNKGNFPGRFSGRQFSNSRSEMNVSTLELGDSALYLCASSPGQGLDEQYFGPGTRLTVT.

This clonotype was detected only a few times. V gene TRBV18 combines with J gene TRBJ2-1, with D uncertain. V was clipped by 3 bases and J by 0 bases, with 12 bases between them. This CDR3 region has 16 residues. Germline CDR1 reads KGHSH; CDR2 reads LQKENI. The CDR3, as DNA: TGTGCCAGCTCACCCCAGGACGGAAGCTCCTACAATGAGCAGTTCTTC. Translated, it gives CASSPQDGSSYNEQFF.

The genes are TRBV4-3 and TRBJ1-4; possible D gene TRBD1, 5 bases. This CDR3 contains 17 residues. The germline gives CDR1 LGHNA, CDR2 YSLEER. Deletions cut 0 bases from V and 7 bases from J, with 18 bases between. CDR3 sequence reads: CASSQDYPDPGGEKLFF. In nucleotides, the CDR3 is TGCGCCAGCAGCCAAGATTACCCGGACCCCGGGGGTGAAAAACTGTTTTTT.

The chain recombines TRBV9 with TRBJ2-4; 7 nucleotides line up with TRBD2. The germline V gene has CDR1 SGDLS and CDR2 YYNGEE. The trim removed 0 bases at V and 9 bases at J, leaving 3 bases unmatched. CDR3 length equals 13 residues. The DNA for the CDR3 is TGTGCCAGCAGCGTAGGTGGGGAGGGCATTCAGTACTTC. Protein product: CASSVGGEGIQYF.

The chain's CDR3 is CASSLARQGGTDTQYF. Written as DNA, the CDR3 is TGTGCCAGCAGCTTAGCGAGACAGGGCGGCACAGATACGCAGTATTTT. The J gene is TRBJ2-3, the V gene TRBV7-2; 7 nucleotides align to TRBD1. Trimming removed 0 bases from V and 1 base from J; junction bases left unmatched: 4. CDR1 and CDR2 (germline): SGHTA, FQGNSA. This CDR3 comprises 16 residues.

V usage is TRBV18 and J usage is TRBJ1-2; 10 bases fit TRBD1. CDR3 length: 16 amino acids. Germline CDR1 and CDR2: KGHSH and LQKENI. With 2 bases clipped from V and 7 bases from J, the junction kept 10 bases outside the gene matches. CDR3 protein: CASSPEGTGEGSGYTF. In DNA, the CDR3 is TGTGCCAGCTCACCAGAGGGGACAGGGGAAGGGTCTGGCTACACCTTC.

The chain uses TRBV19 and TRBJ2-1; the match to TRBD2 covers 9 bases. V gave up 7 bases and J gave up 4 bases; unmatched junction bases: 8. The CDR3 contains 15 residues. Looked up from germline, CDR1 is LNHDA and CDR2 is SQIVND (reference sequence). The DNA of the CDR3 is TGTGCCAGTAAAAGCGGACTAGCGCTTTACAATGAGCAGTTCTTC. Its translation is CASKSGLALYNEQFF.

This clonotype has more than one count but fewer than ten. This chain joins TRBV20-1 and TRBJ2-1, with 14 bases fitting TRBD2. Germline V gives CDR1 DFQATT, CDR2 SNEGSKA (reference sequence). The CDR3 has 15 residues. V lost 0 bases and J lost 13; bases outside the gene matches: 8. The CDR3 bases are TGCAGTGCTAGAGACGGGACTAGCGGGGGCAGGCCTCAGTTCTTC. Its protein is CSARDGTSGGRPQFF.

This clonotype came up a few times. This chain links TRBV7-2 with TRBJ2-7, with D unresolved. The CDR3 is made up of 13 amino acids. CDR1 is SGHTA, CDR2 FQGNSA, per germline. The V end lost 3 bases, the J end lost 6 bases, and 12 bases lay between the germline ends. CDR3 DNA sequence: TGTGCCAGCAGCTTTAAACAAGGAAGCGAGCAGTACTTC. It yields the protein CASSFKQGSEQYF. The full variable domain, its missing parts supplied by reference TRBV7-2 and TRBJ2-7, is GAGVSQSPSNKVTEKGKDVELRCDPISGHTALYWYRQSLGQGLEFLIYFQGNSAPDKSGLPSDRFSAERTGGSVSTLTIQRTQQEDSAVYLCASSFKQGSEQYFGPGTRLTVT.

The V call is TRBV4-3, the J call TRBJ2-3; possibly TRBD1 for D (5 bases). V lost 1 base to trimming and J lost 11 bases, with 16 bases between them. This CDR3 has 14 amino acids. Germline CDR1 LGHNA, CDR2 YSLEER. CDR3 sequence reads: CASSQGQGRYGQYF. CDR3 nucleotide sequence: TGCGCCAGCAGCCAAGGCCAGGGAAGATACGGGCAGTATTTT.

This clonotype was seen many times. V is TRBV29-1 and J is TRBJ2-5; TRBD2 matches at 7 bases. This CDR3 comprises 13 residues. The germline CDR1 and CDR2 sequences are SQVTM and ANQGSEA. V dropped 6 bases and J dropped 4; count of bases not matched to a gene: 8. The CDR3 nucleotides read TGCAGCGTCGTGGCGGGAGTTGGAGAGACCCAGTACTTC. Protein: CSVVAGVGETQYF.

The chain uses TRBV20-1 and TRBJ1-1; D is undetermined. The CDR3 covers 14 residues. V lost 3 bases and J 0 bases, leaving 11 bases between the germline ends. Germline V gives CDR1 DFQATT, CDR2 SNEGSKA (reference sequence). The CDR3 protein is CSASLQLLNTEAFF. CDR3 sequence (DNA): TGCAGTGCTAGCTTACAGCTTTTGAACACTGAAGCTTTCTTT.

The table lists this clonotype with a few counts. V is TRBV5-1 and J is TRBJ2-5; 9 bases align to TRBD2. CDR1 is SGHRS, CDR2 YFSETQ, per germline. The V gene end was trimmed by 0 bases and the J gene end by 2 bases; junction bases not matched to a gene: 5. The CDR3 totals 16 residues. CDR3: CASSLDAGGSQETQYF. The DNA for the CDR3 is TGCGCCAGCAGCTTGGACGCGGGAGGGAGTCAAGAGACCCAGTACTTC.

The genes are TRBV20-1 and TRBJ2-1; 7 nucleotides line up with TRBD2. The CDR3 loop spans 15 amino acids. CDR1 and CDR2 from the germline V gene are DFQATT and SNEGSKA (reference sequence). Losses at the gene ends were 6 bases for V and 5 bases for J; bases not matched to a gene: 13. The CDR3 bases are TGCAGTGCCGGACAAGCGGGATCTTACAACAATGAGCAGTTCTTC. As protein: CSAGQAGSYNNEQFF.

The chain couples TRBV20-1 to TRBJ2-2, with a possible D match to TRBD2 (5 bases). The CDR3 contains 15 residues. The V gene lost 5 bases and the J gene lost 1 base, with 14 bases spanning the gap. Germline V lookup: CDR1 DFQATT, CDR2 SNEGSKA (reference sequence). The DNA for the CDR3 is TGCAGTGCTGGGGTAGCGACTTTGAACACCGGGGAGCTGTTTTTT. Residues: CSAGVATLNTGELFF.

The chain recombines TRBV20-1 with TRBJ2-1; D is unresolved. From germline, CDR1 is DFQATT and CDR2 SNEGSKA (reference sequence). The V end lost 4 bases, the J end lost 2 bases, and 12 bases lay between the germline ends. The CDR3 is 14 amino acids. The DNA of the CDR3 is TGCAGTGCTACCCCAGGAATACCCTACAATGAGCAGTTCTTC. Residues: CSATPGIPYNEQFF.

This clonotype was seen at least ten times. The chain recombines TRBV7-8 with TRBJ2-3, with 8 positions matching TRBD2. CDR3 size: 16 residues. J lost 7 bases, V lost 2 bases, and 11 bases had no gene match. CDR1 is SGHVS and CDR2 is FQNEAQ in the germline V gene. CDR3 bases: TGTGCCAGCAGCTTATTCCGGGAGGGTCTAGGTTATACGCAGTATTTT. This gives the protein CASSLFREGLGYTQYF.

This clonotype was counted ten times or more. The V and J genes are TRBV20-1 and TRBJ2-1, with 8 bases aligning to TRBD2. This CDR3 region has 13 residues. J lost 7 bases, V lost 6 bases, and 8 bases had no gene match. Per the germline V gene, CDR1 is DFQATT and CDR2 is SNEGSKA (reference sequence). CDR3 nucleotide sequence: TGCAGTGCGCAACGCGGGACTAGAAATGAGCAGTTCTTC. Translation: CSAQRGTRNEQFF.

Concerning this clonotype: A clone one base away is much larger, so this may be a read error. The gene calls are TRBV6-1 and TRBJ2-1, with D possibly being TRBD1 (6 bases). The V gene lost 5 bases and the J gene lost 7 bases, with 21 bases spanning the gap. Per the germline V gene, CDR1 is MNHNS and CDR2 is SASEGT. This CDR3 has 16 amino acids. The CDR3 DNA reads TGTGCCAGCAGTCCGACCGGGGCAGGGGTTCGGAATGAGCAGTTCTTC. As protein: CASSPTGAGVRNEQFF.

In this sample, this clonotype turned up a few times. The chain employs TRBV7-2 and TRBJ2-7; 15 positions match TRBD2. Per germline, CDR1 SGHTA and CDR2 FQGNSA. The junction had 4 bases not matched to a gene; V was cut back by 4 bases and J by 0 bases. The CDR3 runs 17 residues. CDR3 amino acids: CASSYGTSGRSSYEQYF. The CDR3 DNA is TGTGCCAGCAGCTACGGGACTAGCGGGAGGAGCTCCTACGAGCAGTACTTC.

Many counts were recorded for this clonotype. The V call is TRBV9, the J call TRBJ2-1; 12 nucleotides agree with TRBD2. This CDR3 is 16 amino acids long. Germline V CDR1 and CDR2: SGDLS, YYNGEE. With 0 bases clipped from V and 7 bases from J, the junction kept 5 bases outside the gene matches. Here the CDR3 DNA reads TGTGCCAGCAGCGTAGCAACTAGCGGGGGGTGGAATGAGCAGTTCTTC. Amino acids: CASSVATSGGWNEQFF.